This paragraph covers one T cell receptor beta chain sequence. In its sample, this clonotype was seen many times. Which antigen it targets is not known. There are no base qualities to consult, and no much larger clone falls within one base. The library was built by means of RT-PCR. The data were produced on an Illumina HiSeq 2500. TCRdb applied fastp at Q25 and MiXCR to the public reads, then kept only in-frame beta chains. Entries are consolidated by CDR3 protein sequence, retaining the most common genes and DNA. The sample table lists 400,000 to 650,000 distinct CDR3 sequences, 6.5% to 8% of them with a count of one. The ten largest clones capture 13% of the sample. The CDR1 and CDR2 encoded by the germline V gene (reference sequence) are GTSNPN and SVGIG. The cysteine opens and the phenylalanine closes a CDR3 of 16 amino acids. Only the CDR3 part of the read is kept: 48 bases, read in frame from the first base. Trimming leaves V shorter by 4 bases and J shorter by 5 bases, with the junction holding 11 bases beyond the gene matches.

The source of the sample is a study of response to subunit inactivated influenza vaccine (dated by TCRdb to 2016 to 2019). About the study as a whole: The study used deep quantitative T cell receptor repertoire profiling to track responses to a trivalent subunit inactivated influenza vaccine.

Overall study results and their limits: According to the authors, only a limited number of new T cells may be recruited by each seasonal influenza vaccination.

The sample was PBMCs from blood, taken less than 25 months after vaccination. The source is a man aged 45-69 years who received an inactivated influenza vaccine. Donor details come from another sample of the same person, matched by shared clones. The rearrangement combines TRBV30 with TRBJ2-2; TRBD1 fits 9 bases in the junction. The sequenced DNA: TGTGCCTGGAATAGAATAGGGACAGGGCCAACCGGGGAGCTGTTTTTT. Its translation reads: CAWNRIGTGPTGELFF.